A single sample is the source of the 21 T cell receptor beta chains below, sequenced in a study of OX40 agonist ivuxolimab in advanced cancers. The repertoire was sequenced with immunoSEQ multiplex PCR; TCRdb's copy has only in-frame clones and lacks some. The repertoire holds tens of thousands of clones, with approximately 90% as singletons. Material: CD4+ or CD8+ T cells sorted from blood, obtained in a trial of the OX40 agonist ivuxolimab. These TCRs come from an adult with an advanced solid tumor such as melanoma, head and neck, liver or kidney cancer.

CDR3 protein: CASSLTRGEQFF. For the CDR3, the DNA is TGTGCCAGCAGCCTAACGAGAGGTGAGCAGTTCTTC. The chain recombines TRBV28 with TRBJ2-1; D ambiguous. CDR3 length: 12 amino acids. Per germline, CDR1 MDHEN and CDR2 SYDVKM. The ends were cut back, 6 bases at V and 9 bases at J, with 12 bases in the middle.

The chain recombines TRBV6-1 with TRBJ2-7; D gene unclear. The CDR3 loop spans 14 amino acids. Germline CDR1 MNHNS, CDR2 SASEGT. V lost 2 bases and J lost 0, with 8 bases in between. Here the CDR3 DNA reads TGTGCCAGCAGTGAATTTAGTAGCTCCTACGAGCAGTACTTC. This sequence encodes CASSEFSSSYEQYF.

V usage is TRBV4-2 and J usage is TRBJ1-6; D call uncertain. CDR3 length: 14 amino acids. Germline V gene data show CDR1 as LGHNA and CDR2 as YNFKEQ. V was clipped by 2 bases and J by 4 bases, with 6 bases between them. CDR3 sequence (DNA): TGTGCCAGCAGCCAACGGGGTTATAATTCACCCCTCCACTTT. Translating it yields CASSQRGYNSPLHF.

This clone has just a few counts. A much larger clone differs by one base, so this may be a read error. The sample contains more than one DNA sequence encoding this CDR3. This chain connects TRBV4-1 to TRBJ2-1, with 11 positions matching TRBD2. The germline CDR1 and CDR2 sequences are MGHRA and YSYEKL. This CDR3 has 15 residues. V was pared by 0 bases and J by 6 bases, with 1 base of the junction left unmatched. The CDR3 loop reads CASSQDGTSGNEQFF. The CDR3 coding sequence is TGCGCCAGCAGCCAAGATGGGACTAGCGGCAATGAGCAGTTCTTC.

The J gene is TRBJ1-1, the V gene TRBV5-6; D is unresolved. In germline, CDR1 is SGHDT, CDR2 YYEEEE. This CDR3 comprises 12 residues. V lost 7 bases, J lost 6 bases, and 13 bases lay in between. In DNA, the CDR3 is TGTGCCAGCGGATTGGTAGACGCTGAAGCTTTCTTT. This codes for CASGLVDAEAFF.

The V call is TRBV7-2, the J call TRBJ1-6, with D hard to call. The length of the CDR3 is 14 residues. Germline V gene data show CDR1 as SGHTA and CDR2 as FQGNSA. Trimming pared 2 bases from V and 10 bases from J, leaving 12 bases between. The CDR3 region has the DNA TGTGCCAGCAGCTTAAGGACTGTTAGGTCACCCCTCCACTTT. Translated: CASSLRTVRSPLHF.

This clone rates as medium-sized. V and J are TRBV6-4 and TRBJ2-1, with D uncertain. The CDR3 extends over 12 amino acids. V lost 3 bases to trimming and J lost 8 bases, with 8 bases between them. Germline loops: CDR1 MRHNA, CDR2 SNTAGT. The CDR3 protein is CASSDGVDEQFF. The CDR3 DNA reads TGTGCCAGCAGTGATGGGGTGGATGAGCAGTTCTTC.

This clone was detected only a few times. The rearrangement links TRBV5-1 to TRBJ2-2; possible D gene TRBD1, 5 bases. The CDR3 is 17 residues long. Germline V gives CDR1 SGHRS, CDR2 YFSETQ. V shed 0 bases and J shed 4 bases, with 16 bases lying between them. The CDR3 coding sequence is TGCGCCAGCAGCTTGGCTCCACCGAGACAGCTCACCGGGGAGCTGTTTTTT. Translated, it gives CASSLAPPRQLTGELFF.

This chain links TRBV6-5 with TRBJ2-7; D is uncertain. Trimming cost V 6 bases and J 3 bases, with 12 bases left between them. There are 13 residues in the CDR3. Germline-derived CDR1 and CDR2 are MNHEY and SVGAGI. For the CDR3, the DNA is TGTGCCAGCAGGGAACACGGAGACTACGAGCAGTACTTC. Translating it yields CASREHGDYEQYF.

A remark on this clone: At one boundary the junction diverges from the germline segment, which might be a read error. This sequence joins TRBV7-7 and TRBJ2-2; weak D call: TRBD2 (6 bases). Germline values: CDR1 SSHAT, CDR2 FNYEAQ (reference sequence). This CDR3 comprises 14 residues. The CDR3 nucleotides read TGTGCTAGCAGCTTCGGGGGGAACACCGGGGAGCTGTTTTTT. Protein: CASSFGGNTGELFF.

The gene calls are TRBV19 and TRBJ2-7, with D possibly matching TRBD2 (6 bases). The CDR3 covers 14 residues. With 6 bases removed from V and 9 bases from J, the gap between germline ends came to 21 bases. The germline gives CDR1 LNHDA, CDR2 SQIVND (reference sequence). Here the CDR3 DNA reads TGTGCCAGTAGCGACCTCCGGGACTCCCCCTCGCAGTACTTC. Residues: CASSDLRDSPSQYF.

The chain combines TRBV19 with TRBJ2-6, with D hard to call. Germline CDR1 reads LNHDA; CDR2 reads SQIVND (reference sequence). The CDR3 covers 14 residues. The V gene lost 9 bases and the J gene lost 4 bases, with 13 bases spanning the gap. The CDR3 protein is CASLDVLGANVLTF. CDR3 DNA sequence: TGTGCCAGCCTGGATGTTCTGGGGGCCAACGTCCTGACTTTC.

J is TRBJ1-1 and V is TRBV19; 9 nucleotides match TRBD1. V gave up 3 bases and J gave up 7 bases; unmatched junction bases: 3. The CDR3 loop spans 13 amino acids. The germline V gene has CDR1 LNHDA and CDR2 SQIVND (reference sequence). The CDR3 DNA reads TGTGCCAGTAGTATCACAGGGGGCATTGAAGCTTTCTTT. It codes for CASSITGGIEAFF.

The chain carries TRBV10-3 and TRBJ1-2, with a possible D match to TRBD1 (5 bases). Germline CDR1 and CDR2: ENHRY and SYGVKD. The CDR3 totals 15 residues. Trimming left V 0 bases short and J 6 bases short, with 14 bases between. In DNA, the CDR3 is TGTGCCATCAGTGAGTCGAGTGGGGTAGGGGATGGCTACACCTTC. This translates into CAISESSGVGDGYTF.

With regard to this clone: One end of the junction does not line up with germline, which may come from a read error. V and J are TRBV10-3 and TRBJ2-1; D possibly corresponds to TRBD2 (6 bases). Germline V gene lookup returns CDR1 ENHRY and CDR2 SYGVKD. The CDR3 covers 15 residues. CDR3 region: CASSEVPGVGDEQFF. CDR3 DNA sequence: TGTGCCAGCAGTGAAGTCCCGGGAGTAGGGGATGAGCAGTTCTTC.

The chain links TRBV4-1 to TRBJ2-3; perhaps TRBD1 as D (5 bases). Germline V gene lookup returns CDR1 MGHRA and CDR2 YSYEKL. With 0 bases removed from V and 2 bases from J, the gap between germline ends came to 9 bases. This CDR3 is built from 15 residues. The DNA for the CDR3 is TGCGCCAGCAGCCAAGAGAGGACATACACAGATACGCAGTATTTT. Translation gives CASSQERTYTDTQYF.

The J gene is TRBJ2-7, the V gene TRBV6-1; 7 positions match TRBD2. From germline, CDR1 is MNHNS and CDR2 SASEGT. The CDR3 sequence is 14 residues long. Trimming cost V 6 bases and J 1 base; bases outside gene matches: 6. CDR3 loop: CASRLAGHSYEQYF. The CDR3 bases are TGTGCCAGCAGATTAGCGGGTCATTCCTACGAGCAGTACTTC.

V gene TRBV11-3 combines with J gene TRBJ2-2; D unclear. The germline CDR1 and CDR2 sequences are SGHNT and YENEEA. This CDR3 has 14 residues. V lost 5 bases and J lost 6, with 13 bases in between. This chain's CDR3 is CASSAEAGAGELFF. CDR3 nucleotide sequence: TGTGCCAGCAGCGCCGAAGCTGGGGCCGGGGAGCTGTTTTTT.

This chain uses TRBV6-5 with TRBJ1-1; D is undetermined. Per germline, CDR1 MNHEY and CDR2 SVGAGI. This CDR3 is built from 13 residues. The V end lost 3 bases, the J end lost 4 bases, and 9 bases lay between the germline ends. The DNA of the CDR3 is TGTGCCAGCAGTTATGGTGTGGGCACTGAAGCTTTCTTT. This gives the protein CASSYGVGTEAFF.

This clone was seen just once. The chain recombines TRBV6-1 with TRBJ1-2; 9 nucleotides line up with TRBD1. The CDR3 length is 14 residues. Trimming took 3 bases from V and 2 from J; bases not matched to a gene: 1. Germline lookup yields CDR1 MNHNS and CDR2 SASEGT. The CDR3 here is CASSDGTGNYGYTF. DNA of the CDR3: TGTGCCAGCAGTGATGGGACAGGGAACTATGGCTACACCTTC.

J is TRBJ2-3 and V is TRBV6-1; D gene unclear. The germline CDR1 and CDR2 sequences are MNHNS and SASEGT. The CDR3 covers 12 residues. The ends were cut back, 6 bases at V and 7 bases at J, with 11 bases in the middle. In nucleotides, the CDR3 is TGTGCCAGCAGGTCGTGGTTAAATACGCAGTATTTT. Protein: CASRSWLNTQYF.